This T cell receptor (beta chain) was recorded in a study of blood T cell repertoires in COVID-19. Study details: The samples span acute and convalescent COVID-19 from the United States, Italy and Spain. The cDNA or gDNA used as material had been derived from T cells, B-cell-depleted T cells, or PBMCs.

This clone was seen only a few times. The CDR3 runs 15 residues. CDR1 and CDR2 (germline): SGHDT, YYEEEE. V shed 4 bases and J 2 bases; nucleotides not matched to a gene: 8. Authors' methods: Using reference gene primer amplification, nucleated cell counts were estimated. Profiled with immunoSEQ multiplex PCR; TCRdb holds only in-frame clones, not every one. V, J and clone size are those of that table, while D and trimming were read from the DNA. The sample shows about 250,000 clones, roughly three quarters of them seen only once. The chain employs TRBV5-6 and TRBJ1-1; 7 bases match TRBD1. The sequence was collected from a woman in her 40s with active or convalescent COVID-19. The specimen was peripheral blood. The CDR3 DNA reads as TGTGCCAGCAGCCGGTACCGGGACAGAAACACTGAAGCTTTCTTT. This encodes CASSRYRDRNTEAFF.